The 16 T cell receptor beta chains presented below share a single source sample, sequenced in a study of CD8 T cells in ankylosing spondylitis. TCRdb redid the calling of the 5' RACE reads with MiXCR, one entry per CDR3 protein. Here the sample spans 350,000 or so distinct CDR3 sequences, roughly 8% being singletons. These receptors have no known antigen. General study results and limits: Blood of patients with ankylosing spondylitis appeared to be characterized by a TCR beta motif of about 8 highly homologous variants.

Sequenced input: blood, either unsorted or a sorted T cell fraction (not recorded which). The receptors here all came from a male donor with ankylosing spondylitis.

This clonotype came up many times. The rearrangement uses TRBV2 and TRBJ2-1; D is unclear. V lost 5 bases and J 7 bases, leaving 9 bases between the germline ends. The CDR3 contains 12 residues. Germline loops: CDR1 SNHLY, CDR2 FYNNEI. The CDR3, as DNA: TGTGCCAGCAGTTCTCAGTGGAATGAGCAGTTCTTC. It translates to CASSSQWNEQFF.

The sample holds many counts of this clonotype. The CDR3 sequence is CASSLVASTAYEQYF. CDR3 in DNA: TGTGCCAGCAGCTTAGTCGCGAGTACCGCCTACGAGCAGTACTTC. V usage is TRBV7-6 and J usage is TRBJ2-7; D is unclear. Trimming shortened V by 1 base and J by 2 bases, and 12 bases separated the two germline ends. Germline CDR1 reads SGHVS; CDR2 reads FNYEAQ. This CDR3 region has 15 residues.

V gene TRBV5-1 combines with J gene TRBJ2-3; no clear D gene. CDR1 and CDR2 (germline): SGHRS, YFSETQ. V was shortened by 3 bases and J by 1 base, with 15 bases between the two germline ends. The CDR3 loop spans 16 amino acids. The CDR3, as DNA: TGCGCCAGCAGCTCCCTCCCCGCTTTCGGCACAGATACGCAGTATTTT. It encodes CASSSLPAFGTDTQYF.

DNA for the CDR3: TGTGCCAGCAGCCTCACCGGGCTCGACGATCAGCCCCAGCATTTT. Translation gives CASSLTGLDDQPQHF. The gene calls are TRBV4-2 and TRBJ1-5; D is undetermined. Between the trimmed V and J ends, which lost 4 bases and 5 bases, there was a span of 15 bases. The length of the CDR3 is 15 residues. CDR1 and CDR2 (germline): LGHNA, YNFKEQ.

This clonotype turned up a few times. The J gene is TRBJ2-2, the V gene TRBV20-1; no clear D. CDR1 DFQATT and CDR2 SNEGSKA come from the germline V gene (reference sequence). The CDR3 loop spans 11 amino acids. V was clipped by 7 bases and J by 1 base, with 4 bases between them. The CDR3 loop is CSVKNTGELFF. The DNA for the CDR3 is TGCAGTGTCAAGAACACCGGGGAGCTGTTTTTT.

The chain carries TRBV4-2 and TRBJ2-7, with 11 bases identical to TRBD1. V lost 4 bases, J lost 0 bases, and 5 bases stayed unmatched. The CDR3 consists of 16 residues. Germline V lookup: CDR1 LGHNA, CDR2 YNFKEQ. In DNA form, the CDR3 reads TGTGCCAGCAGCCGTGGAGGGACAGGGGGCTCCTACGAGCAGTACTTC. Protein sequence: CASSRGGTGGSYEQYF.

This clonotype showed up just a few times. CDR3 coding DNA: TGCGCCAGCAGCATGGAAGGGAGAATTACAGATACGCAGTATTTT. Translation: CASSMEGRITDTQYF. The chain recombines TRBV5-1 with TRBJ2-3, with a weak D call TRBD2 (5 bases). CDR3 length: 15 amino acids. The ends were cut back, 4 bases at V and 3 bases at J, with 15 bases in the middle. Germline assignment: CDR1 SGHRS and CDR2 YFSETQ.

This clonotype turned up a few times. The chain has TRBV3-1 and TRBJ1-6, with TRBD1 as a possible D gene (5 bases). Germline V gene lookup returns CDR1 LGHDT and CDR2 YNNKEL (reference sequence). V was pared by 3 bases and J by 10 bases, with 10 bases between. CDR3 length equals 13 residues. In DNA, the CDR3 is TGTGCCAGCAGCCACTCAGGGAGGTCACCCCTCCACTTT. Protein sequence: CASSHSGRSPLHF.

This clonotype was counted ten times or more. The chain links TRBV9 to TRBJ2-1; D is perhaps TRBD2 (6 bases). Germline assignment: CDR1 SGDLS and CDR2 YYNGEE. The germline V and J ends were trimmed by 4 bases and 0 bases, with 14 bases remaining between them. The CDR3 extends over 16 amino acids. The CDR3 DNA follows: TGTGCCAGCAGCACTATAGCGGAGCCCTCCTACAATGAGCAGTTCTTC. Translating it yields CASSTIAEPSYNEQFF.

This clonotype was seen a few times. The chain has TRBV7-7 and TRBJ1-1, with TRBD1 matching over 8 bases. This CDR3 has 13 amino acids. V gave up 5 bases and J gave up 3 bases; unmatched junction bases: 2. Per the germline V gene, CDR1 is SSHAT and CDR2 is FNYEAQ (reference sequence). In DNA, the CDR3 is TGTGCCAGCAGCATGGACAGGGACACTGAAGCTTTCTTT. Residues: CASSMDRDTEAFF. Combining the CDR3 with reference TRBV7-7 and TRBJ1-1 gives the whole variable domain GAGVSQSPRYKVTKRGQDVTLRCDPISSHATLYWYQQALGQGPEFLTYFNYEAQPDKSGLPSDRFSAERPEGSISTLTIQRTEQRDSAMYRCASSMDRDTEAFFGQGTRLTVV.

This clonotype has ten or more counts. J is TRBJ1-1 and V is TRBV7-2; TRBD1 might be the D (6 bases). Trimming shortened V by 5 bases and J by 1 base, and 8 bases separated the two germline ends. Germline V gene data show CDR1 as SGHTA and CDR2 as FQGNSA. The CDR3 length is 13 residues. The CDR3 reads CASSMGQNTEAFF. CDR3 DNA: TGTGCCAGCAGCATGGGACAGAACACTGAAGCTTTCTTT. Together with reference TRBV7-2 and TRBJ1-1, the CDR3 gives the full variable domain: GAGVSQSPSNKVTEKGKDVELRCDPISGHTALYWYRQSLGQGLEFLIYFQGNSAPDKSGLPSDRFSAERTGGSVSTLTIQRTQQEDSAVYLCASSMGQNTEAFFGQGTRLTVV.

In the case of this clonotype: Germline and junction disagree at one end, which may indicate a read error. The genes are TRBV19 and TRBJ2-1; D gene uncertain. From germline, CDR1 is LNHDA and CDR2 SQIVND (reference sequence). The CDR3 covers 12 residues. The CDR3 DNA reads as TGTGCCAGTAGCGGGTCCTACAGTGAGCAGTTCTTC. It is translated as CASSGSYSEQFF.

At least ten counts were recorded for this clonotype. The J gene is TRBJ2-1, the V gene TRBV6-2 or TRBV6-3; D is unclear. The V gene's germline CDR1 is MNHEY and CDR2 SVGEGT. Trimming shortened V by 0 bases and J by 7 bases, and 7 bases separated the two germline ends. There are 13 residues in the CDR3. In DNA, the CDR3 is TGTGCCAGCAGTTACTCGAACCGGAATGAGCAGTTCTTC. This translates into CASSYSNRNEQFF.

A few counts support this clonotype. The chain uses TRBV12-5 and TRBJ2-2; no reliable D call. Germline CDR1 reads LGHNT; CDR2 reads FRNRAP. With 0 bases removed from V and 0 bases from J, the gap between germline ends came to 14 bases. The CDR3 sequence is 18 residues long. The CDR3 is CASGLVWRLPSNTGELFF. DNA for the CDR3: TGTGCTAGTGGTTTGGTATGGCGGTTGCCCTCGAACACCGGGGAGCTGTTTTTT.

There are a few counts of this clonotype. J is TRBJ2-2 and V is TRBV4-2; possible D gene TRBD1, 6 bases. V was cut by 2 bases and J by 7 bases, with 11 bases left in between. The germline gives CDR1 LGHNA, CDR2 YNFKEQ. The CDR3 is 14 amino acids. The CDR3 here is CASSQPDRFGELFF. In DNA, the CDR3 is TGTGCCAGCAGCCAACCTGACAGGTTCGGGGAGCTGTTTTTT.

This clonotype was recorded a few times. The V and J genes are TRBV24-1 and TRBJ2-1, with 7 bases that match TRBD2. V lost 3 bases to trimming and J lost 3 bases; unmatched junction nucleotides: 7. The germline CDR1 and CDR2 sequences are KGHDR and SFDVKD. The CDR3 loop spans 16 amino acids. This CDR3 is CATSDGSKRDYNEQFF. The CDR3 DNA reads TGTGCCACCAGTGATGGTAGTAAGCGGGACTACAATGAGCAGTTCTTC.